These 5 T cell receptor beta chains share one sample of origin, sequenced in a study of control samples from healthy donors and cancer patients. Assay: immunoSEQ multiplex PCR; the TCRdb copy retains only in-frame clones and omits some. The table lists around 89,000 clones, 82% of them singletons. The sample was blood. The receptors here all came from a woman aged 55-69 years in good health.

The rearrangement joins TRBV3-1 (or the pseudogene TRBV3-2) to TRBJ2-2; 10 bases align to TRBD1. The CDR3 runs 15 residues. CDR1 LGHDT and CDR2 YNNKEL come from the germline V gene (reference sequence). V was pared by 5 bases and J by 5 bases, with 5 bases of the junction left unmatched. CDR3 residues: CASSNRDRGTGELFF. In DNA form, the CDR3 reads TGTGCCAGCAGCAACCGGGACAGGGGAACCGGGGAGCTGTTTTTT.

This rearrangement joins TRBV28 to TRBJ2-5; 10 nucleotides align to TRBD2. Losses at the gene ends were 7 bases for V and 5 bases for J; bases not matched to a gene: 16. The germline V gene encodes CDR1 MDHEN and CDR2 SYDVKM. CDR3 length: 17 amino acids. The CDR3 protein is CASILGGTAGGKETQYF. The CDR3 region has the DNA TGTGCCAGCATCCTGGGGGGGACAGCGGGAGGGAAGGAGACCCAGTACTTC. The full variable domain, rest sourced from reference TRBV28 and TRBJ2-5, is DVKVTQSSRYLVKRTGEKVFLECVQDMDHENMFWYRQDPGLGLRLIYFSYDVKMKEKGDIPEGYSVSREKKERFSLILESASTNQTSMYLCASILGGTAGGKETQYFGPGTRLLVL.

The V and J genes are TRBV7-2 and TRBJ2-3; D may be TRBD2 (6 bases). V was shortened by 0 bases and J by 6 bases, with 19 bases between the two germline ends. The CDR3 has 17 residues. CDR1 SGHTA and CDR2 FQGNSA come from the germline V gene. The DNA of the CDR3 is TGTGCCAGCAGCTTAGCGGGGGGACGGACCCGCGGGGATACGCAGTATTTT. This encodes CASSLAGGRTRGDTQYF.

The rearrangement uses TRBV7-2 and TRBJ2-2; D gene uncertain. Trimming removed 5 bases from V and 0 bases from J, with 13 bases in between. This CDR3 region has 16 residues. Germline V gene data show CDR1 as SGHTA and CDR2 as FQGNSA. The DNA for the CDR3 is TGTGCCAGCAGCATTAATGCGGCTCCGAACACCGGGGAGCTGTTTTTT. Its translation: CASSINAAPNTGELFF.

The chain combines TRBV7-2 with TRBJ2-3; the match to TRBD2 covers 16 bases. Germline CDR1 reads SGHTA; CDR2 reads FQGNSA. The V segment lost 4 bases and the J segment 5 bases; nucleotides outside the gene matches: 12. This CDR3 is built from 19 residues. This CDR3 is CASSSLPGLAGGPGDTQYF. CDR3 nucleotides: TGTGCCAGCAGCTCCTTGCCGGGACTAGCGGGAGGGCCGGGAGATACGCAGTATTTT.